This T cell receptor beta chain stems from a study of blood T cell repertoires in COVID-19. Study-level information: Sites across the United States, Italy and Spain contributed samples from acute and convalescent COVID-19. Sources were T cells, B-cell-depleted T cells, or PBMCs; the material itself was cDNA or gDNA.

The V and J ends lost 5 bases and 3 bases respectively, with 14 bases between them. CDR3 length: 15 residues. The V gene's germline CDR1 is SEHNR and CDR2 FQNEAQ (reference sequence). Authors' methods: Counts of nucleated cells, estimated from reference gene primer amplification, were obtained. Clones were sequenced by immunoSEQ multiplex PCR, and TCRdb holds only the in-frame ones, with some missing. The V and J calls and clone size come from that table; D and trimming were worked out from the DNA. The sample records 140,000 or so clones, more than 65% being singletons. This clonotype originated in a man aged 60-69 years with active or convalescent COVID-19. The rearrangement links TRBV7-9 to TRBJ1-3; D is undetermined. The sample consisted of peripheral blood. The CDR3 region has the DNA TGTGCCAGCAGCCTCCCCCGGAGGCTTGGAAACACCATATATTTT. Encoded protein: CASSLPRRLGNTIYF.